This T cell receptor beta chain is from a study of CD8 T cells in ankylosing spondylitis. General study results and limits: Roughly eight highly homologous variants made up a TCR beta motif that seemed to typify ankylosing spondylitis blood. Disease-linked clones had a CD8+ phenotype and relatively low frequency in peripheral blood.

TCRdb called the 5' RACE reads again in MiXCR, with one record for every CDR3 protein. The sample yields fewer than 550,000 distinct CDR3 sequences, over 4% seen once. V was pared by 5 bases and J by 6 bases, with 7 bases of the junction left unmatched. This CDR3 is 13 amino acids long. Germline CDR1 DFQATT, CDR2 SNEGSKA (reference sequence). This clonotype was counted many times. The antigen is undetermined. Sequencing input: blood, either unsorted or a sorted T cell fraction (not recorded which). The receptor comes from a male donor with ankylosing spondylitis. The V gene is TRBV20-1, the J gene TRBJ1-5; 7 bases are a match to TRBD1. CDR3 sequence: CSALDRVGQPQHF. The CDR3 bases are TGCAGTGCTCTAGACAGGGTAGGTCAGCCCCAGCATTTT.